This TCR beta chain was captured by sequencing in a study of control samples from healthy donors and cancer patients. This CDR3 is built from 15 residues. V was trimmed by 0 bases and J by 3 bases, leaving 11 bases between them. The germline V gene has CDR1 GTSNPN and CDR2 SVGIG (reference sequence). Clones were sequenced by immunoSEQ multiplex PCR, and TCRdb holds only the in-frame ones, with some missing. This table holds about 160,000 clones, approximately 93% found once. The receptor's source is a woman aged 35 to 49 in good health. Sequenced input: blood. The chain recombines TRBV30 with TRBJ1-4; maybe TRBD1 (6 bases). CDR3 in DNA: TGTGCCTGGAGTGTACGGGGGGGCTCTAATGAAAAACTGTTTTTT. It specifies CAWSVRGGSNEKLFF. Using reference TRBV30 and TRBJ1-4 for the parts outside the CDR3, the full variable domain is SQTIHQWPATLVQPVGSPLSLECTVEGTSNPNLYWYRQAAGRGLQLLFYSVGIGQISSEVPQNLSASRPQDRQFILSSKKLLLSDSGFYLCAWSVRGGSNEKLFFGSGTQLSVL.